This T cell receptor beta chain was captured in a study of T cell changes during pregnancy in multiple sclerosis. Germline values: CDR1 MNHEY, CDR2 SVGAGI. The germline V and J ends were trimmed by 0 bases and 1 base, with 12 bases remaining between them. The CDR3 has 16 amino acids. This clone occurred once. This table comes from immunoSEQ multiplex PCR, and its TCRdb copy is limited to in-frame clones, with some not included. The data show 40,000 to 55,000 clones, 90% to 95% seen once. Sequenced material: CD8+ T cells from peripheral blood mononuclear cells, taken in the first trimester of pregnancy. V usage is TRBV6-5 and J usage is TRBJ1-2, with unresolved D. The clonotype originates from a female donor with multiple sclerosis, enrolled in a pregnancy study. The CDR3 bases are TGTGCCAGCAGTTACTCGAGCGGGTCCAATAACTATGGCTACACCTTC. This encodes CASSYSSGSNNYGYTF.